The clone carrying this T cell receptor (beta chain) was detected only once. Its specificity is unknown. The sample is drawn from a study of memory CD4+ T cells and cytomegalovirus serostatus. The sort gate was single viable CD3+CD4+CD8-CD45RO+ cells for memory CD4+ T cells. Authors' data handling: Out-of-frame sequences were removed, leaving 2 million to 2.5 million distinct TCRbeta sequences. TCRdb's copy holds only in-frame clones and misses some; the assay was immunoSEQ multiplex PCR. That table furnishes V, J and clone size, whereas the DNA furnished D and trimming. Counted here are 50,000 or so clones, approximately 83% occurring once; the ten biggest clones make up around 0.6%. The study's findings and limits: Suggested: most of the CMV-linked TCR signature lies in CD4+ memory cells.

V dropped 6 bases and J dropped 2 bases, with 20 bases sitting between them. The CDR3 has 17 amino acids. J is TRBJ1-5 and V is TRBV23-1; perhaps TRBD1 as D (6 bases). TRBV23-1 is labeled an ORF, and its function is uncertain. Material for sequencing was memory CD4+ T cells from blood. The receptor comes from an adult in good health and CMV-seronegative. The CDR3 nucleotides are TGCGCCAGCAGCCCTACCCTTGGGGGGCCGGGCAATCAGCCCCAGCATTTT. Translated: CASSPTLGGPGNQPQHF.